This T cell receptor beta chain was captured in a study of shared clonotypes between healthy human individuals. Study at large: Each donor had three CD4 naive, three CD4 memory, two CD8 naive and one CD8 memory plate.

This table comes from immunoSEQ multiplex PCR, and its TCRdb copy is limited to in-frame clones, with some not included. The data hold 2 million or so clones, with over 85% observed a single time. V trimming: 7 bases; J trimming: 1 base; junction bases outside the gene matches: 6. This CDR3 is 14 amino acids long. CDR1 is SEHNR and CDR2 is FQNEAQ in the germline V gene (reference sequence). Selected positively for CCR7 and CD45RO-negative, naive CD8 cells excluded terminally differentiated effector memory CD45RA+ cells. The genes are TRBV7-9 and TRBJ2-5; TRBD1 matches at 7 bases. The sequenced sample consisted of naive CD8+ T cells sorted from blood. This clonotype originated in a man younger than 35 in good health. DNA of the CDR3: TGTGCCAGCACCTTGACAGGGACCCAAGAGACCCAGTACTTC. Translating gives CASTLTGTQETQYF. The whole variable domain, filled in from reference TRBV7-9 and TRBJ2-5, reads DTGVSQNPRHKITKRGQNVTFRCDPISEHNRLYWYRQTLGQGPEFLTYFQNEAQLEKSRLLSDRFSAERPKGSFSTLEIQRTEQGDSAMYLCASTLTGTQETQYFGPGTRLLVL.